Below, 26 T cell receptor beta chains from the same sample are listed, as sequenced in a study of blood T cell repertoires in COVID-19. Clones were read by immunoSEQ multiplex PCR, and TCRdb kept only the in-frame ones, dropping some. Of 200,000 to 250,000 clones listed, 75% to 85% were seen once; the top ten hold approximately 5.2%. Material for sequencing was peripheral blood. All receptors come from a woman between 70 and 85 years old with COVID-19, enrolled during active disease.

The V call is TRBV5-8, the J call TRBJ2-1, with 13 bases fitting TRBD2. The germline V gene encodes CDR1 SGHTS and CDR2 YDEGEE. J was trimmed by 8 bases and V by 4 bases; bases with no gene match: 6. The CDR3 contains 15 residues. The CDR3 region is CASSRLAGGLDEQFF. In nucleotides, the CDR3 is TGTGCCAGCAGCAGACTAGCGGGAGGTCTAGATGAGCAGTTCTTC. The full variable domain, completed using reference TRBV5-8 and TRBJ2-1, is EAGVTQSPTHLIKTRGQQATLRCSPISGHTSVYWYQQALGLGLQFLLWYDEGEERNRGNFPPRFSGRQFPNYSSELNVNALELEDSALYLCASSRLAGGLDEQFFGPGTRLTVL.

The chain links TRBV9 to TRBJ1-3; a weak D match, TRBD1 (6 bases). The germline CDR1 and CDR2 sequences are SGDLS and YYNGEE. This CDR3 comprises 17 residues. V lost 4 bases, J lost 0 bases, and 17 bases lay in between. The CDR3 nucleotides read TGTGCCAGCAGCCCTCGAGGGGGATTCAGCTCTGGAAACACCATATATTTT. The encoded protein is CASSPRGGFSSGNTIYF.

Concerning this clone itself: This same CDR3 is encoded by further DNA sequences in the sample. The genes are TRBV5-1 and TRBJ1-3; TRBD1 aligns across 8 bases. This CDR3 is built from 16 residues. The ends lost 0 bases at V and 0 bases at J; junction bases unmatched: 2. The germline V gene encodes CDR1 SGHRS and CDR2 YFSETQ. Written as DNA, the CDR3 is TGCGCCAGCAGCTTGGGGACAGGGTTCTCTGGAAACACCATATATTTT. Its translation is CASSLGTGFSGNTIYF.

The V call is TRBV6-5, the J call TRBJ1-1; possible D gene TRBD1, 6 bases. Deletions cut 3 bases from V and 10 bases from J, with 12 bases between. CDR3 length: 12 amino acids. Germline values: CDR1 MNHEY, CDR2 SVGAGI. The CDR3 is CASSYKGGGAFF. CDR3 DNA: TGTGCCAGCAGTTATAAAGGGGGGGGAGCTTTCTTT.

The chain uses TRBV7-3 and TRBJ1-1; TRBD1 aligns across 8 bases. This CDR3 is built from 13 residues. V was clipped by 5 bases and J by 8 bases; unmatched bases: 7. Germline CDR1 and CDR2: SGHTA and FQGTGA. Here the CDR3 DNA reads TGTGCCAGCAGCGTATCTCGGGACAGGGAAGCTTTCTTT. Amino acids: CASSVSRDREAFF.

This chain connects TRBV18 to TRBJ2-7, with TRBD2 matching 12 bases. Germline values: CDR1 KGHSH, CDR2 LQKENI. This CDR3 has 15 amino acids. The junction had 3 bases not matched to a gene; V was cut back by 3 bases and J by 3 bases. CDR3 DNA sequence: TGTGCCAGCTCACCGACTAGCGGGAGCTTCTACGAGCAGTACTTC. Protein product: CASSPTSGSFYEQYF.

This chain uses TRBV21-1 with TRBJ2-7; the tabulated D call, TRBD2, remains unverified against the DNA. TRBV21-1 is tagged as a pseudogene. CDR3 size: 15 residues. For the CDR3, the DNA is TGTGCCAGCAACGGGACTAGCGGGAGGTTTTTCGAGCAGTACTTC. Protein sequence: CASNGTSGRFFEQYF.

This rearrangement joins TRBV2 to TRBJ1-5, with a weak D call TRBD1 (6 bases). The CDR3 is 15 amino acids. Deletions cut 7 bases from V and 4 bases from J, with 17 bases between. The germline V gene encodes CDR1 SNHLY and CDR2 FYNNEI. The CDR3 spells CASTSDGQPNQPQHF. CDR3 bases: TGTGCCAGCACTTCCGACGGACAGCCTAATCAGCCCCAGCATTTT. The whole variable domain, filled in from reference TRBV2 and TRBJ1-5, reads EPEVTQTPSHQVTQMGQEVILRCVPISNHLYFYWYRQILGQKVEFLVSFYNNEISEKSEIFDDQFSVERPDGSNFTLKIRSTKLEDSAMYFCASTSDGQPNQPQHFGDGTRLSIL.

The chain's CDR3 is CASSLEAGLSYNEQFF. For the CDR3, the DNA is TGTGCCAGCAGCTTAGAGGCGGGACTCTCCTACAATGAGCAGTTCTTC. The V gene is TRBV7-8, the J gene TRBJ2-1, with a possible D match to TRBD2 (6 bases). Germline CDR1 is SGHVS and CDR2 is FQNEAQ. This CDR3 has 16 residues. Trimming removed 1 base from V and 0 bases from J, with 10 bases in between.

The genes are TRBV3-1 (or the pseudogene TRBV3-2) and TRBJ2-1; tentatively, D is TRBD2 (6 bases). This CDR3 has 17 amino acids. Trimming cost V 7 bases and J 0 bases, with 19 bases left between them. Germline lookup yields CDR1 LGHDT and CDR2 YNNKEL (reference sequence). CDR3 sequence reads: CASTIGGLSGSYNEQFF. The CDR3 region has the DNA TGTGCCAGCACAATAGGTGGACTTAGCGGCTCCTACAATGAGCAGTTCTTC.

The genes are TRBV18 and TRBJ2-1; 9 bases align to TRBD2. The V gene end was trimmed by 4 bases and the J gene end by 4 bases; junction bases not matched to a gene: 2. The CDR3 has 14 amino acids. Germline values: CDR1 KGHSH, CDR2 LQKENI. CDR3 DNA: TGTGCCAGCTCACTAGCGGGAGAGTACAATGAGCAGTTCTTC. Protein: CASSLAGEYNEQFF.

Ten or more counts support this clone. The chain recombines TRBV7-9 with TRBJ2-1, with D hard to call. This CDR3 has 11 amino acids. Between the trimmed V and J ends, which lost 5 bases and 5 bases, there was a span of 4 bases. CDR1 SEHNR and CDR2 FQNEAQ come from the germline V gene (reference sequence). CDR3 DNA: TGTGCCAGCAGCATCAACAATGAGCAGTTCTTC. Protein product: CASSINNEQFF.

The chain carries TRBV5-1 and TRBJ1-2; possible D gene TRBD1, 6 bases. From germline, CDR1 is SGHRS and CDR2 YFSETQ. This CDR3 is 15 amino acids long. V was clipped by 4 bases and J by 3 bases, with 16 bases between them. The CDR3 region has the DNA TGCGCCAGCAGCGAAACAGGGCTACGCGACTATGGCTACACCTTC. The encoded protein is CASSETGLRDYGYTF.

The chain carries TRBV7-2 and TRBJ2-7, with a weak D call TRBD2 (5 bases). This CDR3 is built from 15 residues. Trimming stripped 1 base from V and 3 bases from J, with 13 bases between. Looked up from germline, CDR1 is SGHTA and CDR2 is FQGNSA. For the CDR3, the DNA is TGTGCCAGCAGCTTAGGGCAGGTGGGAGTCTACGAGCAGTACTTC. Amino acid sequence: CASSLGQVGVYEQYF.

The gene calls are TRBV10-2 and TRBJ2-2; 10 bases are shared with TRBD1. CDR3 length equals 16 residues. After removal of 6 bases from V and 6 bases from J, the junction contained 10 bases not matched to a gene. Germline loops: CDR1 WSHSY, CDR2 SAAADI. The CDR3, as DNA: TGCGCCAGCAGAAATCCGGGACAGGGGTTATCCGGGGAGCTGTTTTTT. It encodes CASRNPGQGLSGELFF.

The V and J genes are TRBV2 and TRBJ2-1; TRBD2 is a possible D gene (5 bases). The germline V gene encodes CDR1 SNHLY and CDR2 FYNNEI. The CDR3 runs to 14 residues. Trimming took off 3 bases at V and 4 bases at J, with 10 bases between the two ends. CDR3 residues: CASSDNSVYNEQFF. CDR3 coding DNA: TGTGCCAGCAGTGATAATAGCGTATACAATGAGCAGTTCTTC.

The rearrangement joins TRBV4-1 to TRBJ1-2; 9 bases align to TRBD1. Trimming took 1 base from V and 2 from J; bases not matched to a gene: 5. Germline-derived CDR1 and CDR2 are MGHRA and YSYEKL. The CDR3 contains 16 residues. DNA of the CDR3: TGCGCCAGCAGCCAAGTGATGGGGACAGGGAACTATGGCTACACCTTC. Its protein is CASSQVMGTGNYGYTF.

The chain has TRBV6-2 or TRBV6-3 and TRBJ2-3, with 9 bases identical to TRBD2. Germline V gives CDR1 MNHEY, CDR2 SVGEGT. Unmatched junction bases numbered 11, after V lost 5 bases and J lost 2 bases. The CDR3 has 17 amino acids. This CDR3 is CASSPPPLAGHTDTQYF. DNA of the CDR3: TGTGCCAGCAGTCCCCCGCCTCTAGCGGGGCACACAGATACGCAGTATTTT.

The chain combines TRBV6-2 or TRBV6-3 with TRBJ2-7; perhaps TRBD2 as D (5 bases). The CDR3 contains 15 residues. The V and J ends lost 4 bases and 3 bases respectively, with 16 bases between them. Germline V lookup: CDR1 MNHEY, CDR2 SVGEGT. This CDR3 reads CASSSSVRGFYEQYF. CDR3 coding DNA: TGTGCCAGCAGTTCGTCGGTCCGGGGTTTCTACGAGCAGTACTTC.

The gene calls are TRBV7-9 and TRBJ2-1, with 7 positions matching TRBD2. V lost 2 bases to trimming and J lost 5 bases; unmatched junction nucleotides: 6. The CDR3 covers 15 residues. Germline CDR1 is SEHNR and CDR2 is FQNEAQ (reference sequence). CDR3: CASSLLSGIDNEQFF. The CDR3 region has the DNA TGTGCCAGCAGCTTATTGAGCGGGATAGACAATGAGCAGTTCTTC.

CDR3 loop: CASSHPGQGRTGELFF. The CDR3, as DNA: TGCGCCAGCAGCCATCCGGGACAGGGGCGTACCGGGGAGCTGTTTTTT. The chain employs TRBV4-3 and TRBJ2-2, with TRBD1 matching over 10 bases. J gave up 5 bases and V 3 bases, and 6 bases lay outside the gene matches. From germline, CDR1 is LGHNA and CDR2 YSLEER. This CDR3 has 16 amino acids.

The chain recombines TRBV7-9 with TRBJ2-5, with D possibly being TRBD1 (5 bases). The CDR3 totals 14 residues. CDR1 is SEHNR, CDR2 FQNEAQ, per germline (reference sequence). Trimming left V 2 bases short and J 2 bases short, with 9 bases between. The CDR3 here is CASSLNRGQETQYF. DNA for the CDR3: TGTGCCAGCAGCTTAAATAGGGGTCAAGAGACCCAGTACTTC.

The chain combines TRBV15 with TRBJ2-1; 8 bases fit TRBD1. The CDR3 contains 16 residues. V lost 0 bases and J lost 7; bases outside the gene matches: 8. The V gene's germline CDR1 is LNHNV and CDR2 YYDKDF (reference sequence). CDR3 amino acids: CATSRDLRTGLNEQFF. CDR3 nucleotides: TGTGCCACCAGCAGAGATTTACGGACAGGGTTGAATGAGCAGTTCTTC.

J is TRBJ1-2 and V is TRBV5-1; D unclear. Trimming pared 6 bases from V and 7 bases from J, leaving 22 bases between. This CDR3 is built from 15 residues. Germline values: CDR1 SGHRS, CDR2 YFSETQ. The CDR3 protein is CASTESRALTGGYTF. DNA for the CDR3: TGCGCCAGCACCGAATCTAGAGCGCTAACGGGTGGCTACACCTTC.

The gene calls are TRBV6-5 and TRBJ2-5, with 7 bases that match TRBD1. Germline trimming cut 0 bases from V and 1 base from J; bases unmatched to any gene: 2. The CDR3 length is 15 residues. Germline CDR1 reads MNHEY; CDR2 reads SVGAGI. Here the CDR3 reads CASSYSRGPQETQYF. As DNA, the CDR3 is TGTGCCAGCAGTTACTCGAGGGGGCCCCAAGAGACCCAGTACTTC.

V usage is TRBV7-9 and J usage is TRBJ2-7, with D possibly TRBD1 on 5 matching bases. Germline V gene lookup returns CDR1 SEHNR and CDR2 FQNEAQ (reference sequence). V was cut by 1 base and J by 4 bases, with 11 bases left in between. There are 14 residues in the CDR3. DNA of the CDR3: TGTGCCAGCAGCTTAGTGGGGCTGCTTTACGAGCAGTACTTC. Residues: CASSLVGLLYEQYF.